The source of this T cell receptor (beta chain) is a study of CD8 T cells in ankylosing spondylitis (dated by TCRdb to 2016 to 2017). Background for the entire study: The study set out to find disease-linked TCR variants by profiling T cell receptor beta repertoires in ankylosing spondylitis patients and healthy donors. In total, the full study cohort was made up of 108 healthy donors and 25 to 30 ankylosing spondylitis patients. Peripheral blood was sampled, and synovial fluid was additionally collected from ankylosing spondylitis patients. General findings and caveats noted by the study authors: The disease-linked clones showed a CD8+ phenotype and occurred at relatively low frequencies in peripheral blood. A TCR beta motif made up of seven or eight highly homologous amino acid variants appeared to be characteristic of blood from ankylosing spondylitis patients. Some motif variants had previously been reported in the synovial fluid and blood of reactive arthritis patients, which suggests shared mechanisms of disease initiation. Significant enrichment of the disease-linked clones was reported in matched synovial fluid samples from ankylosing spondylitis patients.

Sequencing relied on an Illumina HiSeq 2500. TCR beta libraries were prepared by quantitative 5'-RACE with molecular barcodes. Regarding the original processing steps: A new computational method, built on a probabilistic model of VDJ rearrangement, was used to identify disease-linked TCR variants. The public reads were reanalyzed by TCRdb: fastp trimming at Q25, MiXCR alignment, in-frame beta chains only. When rows share a CDR3 protein, they turn into one entry using the most common DNA and genes. None of the V and J calls come from the authors' own analysis; TCRdb made them. Here the sample has hundreds of thousands of distinct CDR3 sequences; more than 25% occur a single time. The ten largest clones add up to approximately 6.6% of the sample. For this clonotype: Its antigen specificity is not known. Nothing much larger sits one base from this clone, and base qualities are not available.

From a lookup of the germline V gene, CDR1 and CDR2 are SQVTM and ANQGSEA. Germline trimming: 6 bases from V, 8 bases from J; junction bases outside gene matches: 9. Measured from the cysteine to the phenylalanine, the CDR3 is 12 residues long. Left in the record is the CDR3 DNA by itself, 36 bases read in frame from the first base. Specimen: blood, either unsorted or a sorted T cell fraction (not recorded which). Rearrangement joined TRBV29-1 to TRBJ1-2, and TRBD1 matches 7 of the central bases. The source of this sequence is a male donor with ankylosing spondylitis or in good health (not recorded which). The CDR3 reads CSVGDRAGGYTF. The bases read TGCAGCGTCGGCGACAGGGCTGGGGGCTACACCTTC.